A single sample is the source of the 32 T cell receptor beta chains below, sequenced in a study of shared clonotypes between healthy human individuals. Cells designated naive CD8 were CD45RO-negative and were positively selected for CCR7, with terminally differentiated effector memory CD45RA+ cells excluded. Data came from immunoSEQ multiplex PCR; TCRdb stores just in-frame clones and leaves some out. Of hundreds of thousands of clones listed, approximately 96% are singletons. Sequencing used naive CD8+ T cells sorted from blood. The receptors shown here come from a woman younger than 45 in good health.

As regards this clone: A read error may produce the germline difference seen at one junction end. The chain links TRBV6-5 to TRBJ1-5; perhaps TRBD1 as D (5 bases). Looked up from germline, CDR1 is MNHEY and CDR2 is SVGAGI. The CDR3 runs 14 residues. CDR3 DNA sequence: TGTGCCAGCAGTGGGGGGGTTAGCAATCGGCCCCAGCATTTT. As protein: CASSGGVSNRPQHF.

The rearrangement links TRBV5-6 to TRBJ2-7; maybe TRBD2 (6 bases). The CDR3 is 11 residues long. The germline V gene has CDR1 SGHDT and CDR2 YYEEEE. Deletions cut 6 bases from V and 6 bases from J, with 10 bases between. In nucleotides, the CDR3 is TGTGCCAGCATCCAGGGAGGCGAGCAGTACTTC. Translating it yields CASIQGGEQYF.

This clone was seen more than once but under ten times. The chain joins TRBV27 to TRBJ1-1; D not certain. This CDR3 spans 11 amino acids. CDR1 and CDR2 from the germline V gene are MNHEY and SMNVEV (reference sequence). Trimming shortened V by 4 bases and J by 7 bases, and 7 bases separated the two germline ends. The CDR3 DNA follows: TGTGCCAGCAGTTCAGGACTTGAAGCTTTCTTT. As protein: CASSSGLEAFF.

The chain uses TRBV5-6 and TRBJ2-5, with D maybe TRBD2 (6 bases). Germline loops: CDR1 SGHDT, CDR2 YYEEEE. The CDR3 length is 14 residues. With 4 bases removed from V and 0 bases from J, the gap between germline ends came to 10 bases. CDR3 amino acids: CASSISGYQETQYF. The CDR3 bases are TGTGCCAGCAGCATTAGCGGATACCAAGAGACCCAGTACTTC.

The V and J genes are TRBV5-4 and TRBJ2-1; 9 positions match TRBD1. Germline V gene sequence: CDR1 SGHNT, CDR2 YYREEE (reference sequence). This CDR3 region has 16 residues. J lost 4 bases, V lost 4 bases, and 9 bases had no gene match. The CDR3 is CASSNPDRGGYNEQFF. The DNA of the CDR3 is TGTGCCAGCAGCAATCCGGACAGGGGAGGATACAATGAGCAGTTCTTC.

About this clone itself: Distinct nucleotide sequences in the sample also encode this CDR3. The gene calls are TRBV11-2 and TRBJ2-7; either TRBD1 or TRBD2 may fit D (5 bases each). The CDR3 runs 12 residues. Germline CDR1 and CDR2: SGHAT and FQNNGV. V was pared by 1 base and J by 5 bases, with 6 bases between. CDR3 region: CASSLGGNEQYF. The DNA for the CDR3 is TGTGCCAGCAGCTTAGGGGGGAACGAGCAGTACTTC. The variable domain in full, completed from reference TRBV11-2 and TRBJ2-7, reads EAGVAQSPRYKIIEKRQSVAFWCNPISGHATLYWYQQILGQGPKLLIQFQNNGVVDDSQLPKDRFSAERLKGVDSTLKIQPAKLEDSAVYLCASSLGGNEQYFGPGTRLTVT.

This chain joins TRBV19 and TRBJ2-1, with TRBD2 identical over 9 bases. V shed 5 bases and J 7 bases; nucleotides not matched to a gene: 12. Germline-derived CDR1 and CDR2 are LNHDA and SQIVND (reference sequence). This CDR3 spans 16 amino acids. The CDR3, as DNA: TGTGCCAGTAGTTCTTGGATAGCGGGAGTAGGAAATGAGCAGTTCTTC. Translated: CASSSWIAGVGNEQFF.

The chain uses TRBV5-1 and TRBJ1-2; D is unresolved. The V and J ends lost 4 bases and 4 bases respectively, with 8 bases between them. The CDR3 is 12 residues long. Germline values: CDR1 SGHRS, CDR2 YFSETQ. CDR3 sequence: CASSLDTYGYTF. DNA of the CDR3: TGCGCCAGCAGCCTCGACACCTATGGCTACACCTTC.

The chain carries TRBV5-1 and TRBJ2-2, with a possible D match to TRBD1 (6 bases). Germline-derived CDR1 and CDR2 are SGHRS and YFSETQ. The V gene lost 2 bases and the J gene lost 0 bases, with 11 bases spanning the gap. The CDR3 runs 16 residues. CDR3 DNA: TGCGCCAGCAGCTTCCCAGGGGTCGCGAACACCGGGGAGCTGTTTTTT. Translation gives CASSFPGVANTGELFF.

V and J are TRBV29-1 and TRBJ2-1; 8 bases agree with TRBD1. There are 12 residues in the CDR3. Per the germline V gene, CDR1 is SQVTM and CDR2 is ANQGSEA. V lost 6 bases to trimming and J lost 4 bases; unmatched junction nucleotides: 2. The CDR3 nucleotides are TGCAGCGTCGGACAGGGTTACAATGAGCAGTTCTTC. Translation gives CSVGQGYNEQFF.

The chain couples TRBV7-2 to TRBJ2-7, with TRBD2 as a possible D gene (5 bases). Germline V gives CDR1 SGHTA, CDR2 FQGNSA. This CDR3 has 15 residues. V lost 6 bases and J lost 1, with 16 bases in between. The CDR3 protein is CASSSPGSASYEQYF. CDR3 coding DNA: TGTGCCAGCAGTTCCCCTGGTAGCGCGTCCTACGAGCAGTACTTC.

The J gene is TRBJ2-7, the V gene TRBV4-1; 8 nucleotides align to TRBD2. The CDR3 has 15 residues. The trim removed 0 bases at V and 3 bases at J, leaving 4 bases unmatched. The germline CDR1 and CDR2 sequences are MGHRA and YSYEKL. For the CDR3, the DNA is TGCGCCAGCAGCCAAGAGCGGACTAGCAGCTACGAGCAGTACTTC. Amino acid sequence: CASSQERTSSYEQYF.

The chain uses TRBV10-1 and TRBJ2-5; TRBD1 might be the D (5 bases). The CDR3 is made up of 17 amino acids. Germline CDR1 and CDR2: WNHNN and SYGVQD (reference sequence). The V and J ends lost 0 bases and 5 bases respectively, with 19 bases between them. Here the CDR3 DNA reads TGCGCCAGCAGTGAGTCGACCGGTAGTGGGGCAGCGGAGACCCAGTACTTC. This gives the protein CASSESTGSGAAETQYF.

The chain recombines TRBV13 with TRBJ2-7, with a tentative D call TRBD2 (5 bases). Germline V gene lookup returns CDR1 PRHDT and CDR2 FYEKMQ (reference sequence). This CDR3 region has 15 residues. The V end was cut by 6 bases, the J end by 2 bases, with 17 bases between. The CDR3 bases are TGTGCCAGCAGATTACACGGGGAGTCCCCCTACGAGCAGTACTTC. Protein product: CASRLHGESPYEQYF. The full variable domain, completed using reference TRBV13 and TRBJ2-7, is AAGVIQSPRHLIKEKRETATLKCYPIPRHDTVYWYQQGPGQDPQFLISFYEKMQSDKGSIPDRFSAQQFSDYHSELNMSSLELGDSALYFCASRLHGESPYEQYFGPGTRLTVT.

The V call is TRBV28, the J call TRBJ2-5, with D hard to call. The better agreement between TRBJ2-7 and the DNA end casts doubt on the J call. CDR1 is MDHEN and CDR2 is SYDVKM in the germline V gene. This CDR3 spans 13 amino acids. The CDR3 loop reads CASGRLPFDEQYF. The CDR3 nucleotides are TGTGCCAGCGGAAGACTCCCCTTTGACGAGCAGTACTTC.

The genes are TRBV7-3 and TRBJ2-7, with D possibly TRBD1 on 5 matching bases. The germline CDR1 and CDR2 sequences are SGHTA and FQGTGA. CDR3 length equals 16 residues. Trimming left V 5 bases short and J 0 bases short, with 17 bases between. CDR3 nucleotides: TGTGCCAGCAGCCCCCCTTCAGGCGACAGCTCCTACGAGCAGTACTTC. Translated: CASSPPSGDSSYEQYF.

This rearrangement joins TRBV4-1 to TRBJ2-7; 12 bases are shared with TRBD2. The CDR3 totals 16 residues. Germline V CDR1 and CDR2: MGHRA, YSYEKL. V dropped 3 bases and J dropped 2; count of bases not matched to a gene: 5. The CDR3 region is CASSQSASGRAYEQYF. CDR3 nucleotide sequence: TGCGCCAGCAGCCAGAGCGCTAGCGGGAGGGCCTACGAGCAGTACTTC.

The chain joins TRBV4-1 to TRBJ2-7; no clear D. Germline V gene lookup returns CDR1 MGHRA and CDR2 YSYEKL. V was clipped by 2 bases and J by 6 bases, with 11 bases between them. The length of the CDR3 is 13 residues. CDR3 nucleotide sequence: TGCGCCAGCAGCCAAAGGTTGGGGTTCGAGCAGTACTTC. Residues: CASSQRLGFEQYF.

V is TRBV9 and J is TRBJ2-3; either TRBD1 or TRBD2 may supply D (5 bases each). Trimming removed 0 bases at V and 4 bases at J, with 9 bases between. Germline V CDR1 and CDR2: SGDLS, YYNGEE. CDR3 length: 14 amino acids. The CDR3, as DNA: TGTGCCAGCAGCGTAGGAGGGGTCGCAGATACGCAGTATTTT. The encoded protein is CASSVGGVADTQYF.

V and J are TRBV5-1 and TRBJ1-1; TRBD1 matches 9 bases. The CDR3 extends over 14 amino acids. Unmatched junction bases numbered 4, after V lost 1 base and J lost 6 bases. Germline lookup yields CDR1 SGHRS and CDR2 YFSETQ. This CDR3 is CASSLTGGDPEAFF. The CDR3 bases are TGCGCCAGCAGCTTGACAGGGGGCGACCCTGAAGCTTTCTTT.

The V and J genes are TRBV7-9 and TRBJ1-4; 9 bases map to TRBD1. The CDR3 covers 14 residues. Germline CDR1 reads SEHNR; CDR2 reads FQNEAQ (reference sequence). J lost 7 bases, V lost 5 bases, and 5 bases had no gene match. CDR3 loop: CASSGGQGIEKLFF. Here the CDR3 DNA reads TGTGCCAGCAGCGGCGGACAGGGGATTGAAAAACTGTTTTTT.

In nucleotides, the CDR3 is TGTGCCAGCAGTTACGTTAGGGCGAACACTGAAGCTTTCTTT. Protein product: CASSYVRANTEAFF. The chain is built from TRBV6-5 and TRBJ1-1, with D uncertain. CDR3 length: 14 residues. V gave up 2 bases and J gave up 1 base, with 8 bases separating them. Germline CDR1 MNHEY, CDR2 SVGAGI.

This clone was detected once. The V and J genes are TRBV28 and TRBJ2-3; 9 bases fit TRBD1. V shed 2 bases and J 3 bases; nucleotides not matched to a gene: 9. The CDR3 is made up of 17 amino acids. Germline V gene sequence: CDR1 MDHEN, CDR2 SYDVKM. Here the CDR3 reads CASSLMAGTGKTDTQYF. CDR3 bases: TGTGCCAGCAGTTTAATGGCCGGGACAGGGAAGACAGATACGCAGTATTTT.

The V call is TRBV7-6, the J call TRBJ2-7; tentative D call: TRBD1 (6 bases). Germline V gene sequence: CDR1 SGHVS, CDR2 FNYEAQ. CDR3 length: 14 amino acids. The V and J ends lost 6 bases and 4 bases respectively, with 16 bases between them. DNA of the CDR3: TGTGCCAGCAGTTCTTCAGGGGCCGGGTACGAGCAGTACTTC. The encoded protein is CASSSSGAGYEQYF.

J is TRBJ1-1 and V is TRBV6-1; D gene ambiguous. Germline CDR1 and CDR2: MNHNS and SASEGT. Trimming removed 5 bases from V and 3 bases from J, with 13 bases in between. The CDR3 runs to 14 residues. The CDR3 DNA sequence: TGTGCCAGCAGTCCTGACGATCTGTACACTGAAGCTTTCTTT. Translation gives CASSPDDLYTEAFF.

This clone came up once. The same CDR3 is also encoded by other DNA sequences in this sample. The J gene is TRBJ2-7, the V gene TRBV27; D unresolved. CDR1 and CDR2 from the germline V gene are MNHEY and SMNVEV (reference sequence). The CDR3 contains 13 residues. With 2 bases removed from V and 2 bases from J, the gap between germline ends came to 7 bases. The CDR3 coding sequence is TGTGCCAGCAGTTTAGGCGTTCCCTACGAGCAGTACTTC. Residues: CASSLGVPYEQYF.

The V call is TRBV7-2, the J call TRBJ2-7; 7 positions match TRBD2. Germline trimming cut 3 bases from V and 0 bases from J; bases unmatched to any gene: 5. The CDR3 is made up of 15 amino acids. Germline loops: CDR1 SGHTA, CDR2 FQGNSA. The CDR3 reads CASSFAGGSSYEQYF. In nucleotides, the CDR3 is TGTGCCAGCAGCTTCGCGGGCGGGAGCTCCTACGAGCAGTACTTC.

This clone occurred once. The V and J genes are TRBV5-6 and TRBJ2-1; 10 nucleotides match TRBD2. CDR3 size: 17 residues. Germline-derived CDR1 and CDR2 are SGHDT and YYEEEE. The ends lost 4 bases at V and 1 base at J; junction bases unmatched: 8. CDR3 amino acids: CASSLAGTSVSYNEQFF. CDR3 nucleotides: TGTGCCAGCAGCCTAGCCGGGACTAGCGTATCCTACAATGAGCAGTTCTTC.

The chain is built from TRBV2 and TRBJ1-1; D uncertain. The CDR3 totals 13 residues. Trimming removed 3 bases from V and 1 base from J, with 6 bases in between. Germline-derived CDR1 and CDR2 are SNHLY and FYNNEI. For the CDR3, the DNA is TGTGCCAGCAGTGAGGTGGGGAACACTGAAGCTTTCTTT. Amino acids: CASSEVGNTEAFF.

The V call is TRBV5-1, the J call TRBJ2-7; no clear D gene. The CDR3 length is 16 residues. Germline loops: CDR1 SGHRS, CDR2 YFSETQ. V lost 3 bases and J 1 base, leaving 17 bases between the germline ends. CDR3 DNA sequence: TGCGCCAGCAGCTCCTCTCTCGTGTTGGGATCCTACGAGCAGTACTTC. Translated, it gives CASSSSLVLGSYEQYF.

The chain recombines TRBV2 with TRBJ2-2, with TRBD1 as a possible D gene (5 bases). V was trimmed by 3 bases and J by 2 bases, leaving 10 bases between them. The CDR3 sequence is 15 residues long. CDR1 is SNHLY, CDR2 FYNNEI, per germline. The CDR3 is CASSEETVNTGELFF. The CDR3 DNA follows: TGTGCCAGCAGTGAGGAGACAGTTAACACCGGGGAGCTGTTTTTT.

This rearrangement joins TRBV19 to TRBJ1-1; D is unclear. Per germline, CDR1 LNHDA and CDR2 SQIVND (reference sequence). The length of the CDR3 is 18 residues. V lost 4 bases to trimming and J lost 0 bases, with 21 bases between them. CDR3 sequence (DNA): TGTGCCAGTAGTACCCGACTGGGAATGATTGGAATGAACACTGAAGCTTTCTTT. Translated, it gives CASSTRLGMIGMNTEAFF. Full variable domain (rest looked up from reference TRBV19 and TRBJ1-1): DGGITQSPKYLFRKEGQNVTLSCEQNLNHDAMYWYRQDPGQGLRLIYYSQIVNDFQKGDIAEGYSVSREKKESFPLTVTSAQKNPTAFYLCASSTRLGMIGMNTEAFFGQGTRLTVV.